This T cell receptor (beta chain) emerged from a study of chemoradiotherapy in HPV16-positive cancers. On the study more broadly: Functional T-cell assays on a couple of HPV16-positive patients' cells defined candidate HPV-specific clones and common TCR motifs. General study findings and limits: In HPV16-positive patients, HPV-responsive T-cell expansion tracked better recurrence-free survival. Candidate HPV-specific clones and E7-related TCR motifs grew in tumor during treatment.

This clone occurred a few times. No antigen is known for it. Produced via immunoSEQ multiplex PCR; TCRdb's table is partial and in-frame only. This repertoire shows around 7,200 clones, under 80% found once; its top ten account for approximately 15%. The germline V gene has CDR1 SGHTA and CDR2 FQGNSA. Trimming left V 1 base short and J 6 bases short, with 7 bases between. This CDR3 is built from 12 residues. Sample collection occurred from a patient who underwent chemoradiotherapy. This rearrangement joins TRBV7-2 to TRBJ2-7, with a tentative D call TRBD2 (5 bases). The origin of this receptor is a human donor with HPV-associated anogenital cancer. The DNA for the CDR3 is TGTGCCAGCAGCTTAGTCGGGGTCGAGCAGTACTTC. This codes for CASSLVGVEQYF.